This T cell receptor beta chain was captured in a study of beta chain features in type 1 diabetes. The study, taken as a whole, reports: Type 1 diabetes patients showed a moderate but significant shortening of TCRB CDR3s in all four CD4+ subsets.

Points on this clone: Its specificity is not known.

As every portion of the isolated RNA was reverse transcribed, the sequencing read expressed TCRB transcripts. TCRdb keeps only in-frame clones here, not all; method: immunoSEQ multiplex PCR. This repertoire shows hundreds of thousands of clones, over 13% found once; its top ten account for 0.03% to 0.045%. The sample consisted of naive CD4+ T cells from blood. The sequence came from a man aged 18-30 years with type 1 diabetes.

The CDR3 is CASSFRTGEETQYF. In DNA form, the CDR3 reads TGTGCCAGCAGCTTTCGGACAGGAGAAGAGACCCAGTACTTC. The chain combines TRBV11-2 with TRBJ2-5, with 7 bases identical to TRBD1. Germline trimming cut 3 bases from V and 3 bases from J; bases unmatched to any gene: 4. CDR3 length: 14 amino acids. Germline V gene sequence: CDR1 SGHAT, CDR2 FQNNGV. Supplemented by reference TRBV11-2 and TRBJ2-5, the full variable domain reads EAGVAQSPRYKIIEKRQSVAFWCNPISGHATLYWYQQILGQGPKLLIQFQNNGVVDDSQLPKDRFSAERLKGVDSTLKIQPAKLEDSAVYLCASSFRTGEETQYFGPGTRLLVL.